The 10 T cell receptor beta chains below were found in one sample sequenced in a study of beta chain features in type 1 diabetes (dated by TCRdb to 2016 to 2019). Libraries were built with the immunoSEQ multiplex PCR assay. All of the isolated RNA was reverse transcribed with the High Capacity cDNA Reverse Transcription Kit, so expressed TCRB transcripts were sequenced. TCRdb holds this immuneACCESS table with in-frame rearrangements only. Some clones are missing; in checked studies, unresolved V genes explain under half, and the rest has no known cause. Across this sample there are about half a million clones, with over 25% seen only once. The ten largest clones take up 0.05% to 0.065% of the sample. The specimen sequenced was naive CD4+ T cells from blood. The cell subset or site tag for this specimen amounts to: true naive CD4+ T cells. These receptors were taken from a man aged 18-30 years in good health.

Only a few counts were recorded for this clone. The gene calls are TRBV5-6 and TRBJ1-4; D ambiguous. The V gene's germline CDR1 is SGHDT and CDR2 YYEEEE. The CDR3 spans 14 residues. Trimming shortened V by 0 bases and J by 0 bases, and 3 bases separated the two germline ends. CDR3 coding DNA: TGTGCCAGCAGCTTGGTATCAACTAATGAAAAACTGTTTTTT. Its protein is CASSLVSTNEKLFF.

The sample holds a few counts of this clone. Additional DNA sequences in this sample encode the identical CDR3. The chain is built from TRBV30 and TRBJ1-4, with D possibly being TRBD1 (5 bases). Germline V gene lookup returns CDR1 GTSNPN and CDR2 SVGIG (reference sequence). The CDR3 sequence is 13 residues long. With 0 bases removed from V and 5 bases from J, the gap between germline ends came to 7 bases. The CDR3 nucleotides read TGTGCCTGGAGTGTACAGGCGAATGAAAAACTGTTTTTT. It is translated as CAWSVQANEKLFF. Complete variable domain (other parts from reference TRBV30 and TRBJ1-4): SQTIHQWPATLVQPVGSPLSLECTVEGTSNPNLYWYRQAAGRGLQLLFYSVGIGQISSEVPQNLSASRPQDRQFILSSKKLLLSDSGFYLCAWSVQANEKLFFGSGTQLSVL.

This CDR3 reads CSAGTSGFYNEQFF. CDR3 nucleotides: TGCAGCGCTGGGACTAGCGGGTTCTACAATGAGCAGTTCTTC. The chain couples TRBV29-1 to TRBJ2-1, with 12 bases aligning to TRBD2. The trim removed 7 bases at V and 3 bases at J, leaving 4 bases unmatched. The CDR3 contains 14 residues. The germline gives CDR1 SQVTM, CDR2 ANQGSEA.

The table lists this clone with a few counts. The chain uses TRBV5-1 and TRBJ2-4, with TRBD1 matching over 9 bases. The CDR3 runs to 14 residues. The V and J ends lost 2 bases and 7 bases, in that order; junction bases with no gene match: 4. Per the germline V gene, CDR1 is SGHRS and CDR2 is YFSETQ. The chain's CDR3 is CASSLAGTGNIQYF. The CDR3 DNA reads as TGCGCCAGCAGCTTAGCCGGGACAGGGAACATTCAGTACTTC.

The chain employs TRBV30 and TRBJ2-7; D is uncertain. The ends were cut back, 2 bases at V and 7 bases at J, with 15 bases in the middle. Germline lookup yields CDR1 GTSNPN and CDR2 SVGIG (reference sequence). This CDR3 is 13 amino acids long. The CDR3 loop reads CAWSTIHGEEQYF. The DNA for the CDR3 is TGTGCCTGGAGTACCATTCACGGCGAGGAGCAGTACTTC.

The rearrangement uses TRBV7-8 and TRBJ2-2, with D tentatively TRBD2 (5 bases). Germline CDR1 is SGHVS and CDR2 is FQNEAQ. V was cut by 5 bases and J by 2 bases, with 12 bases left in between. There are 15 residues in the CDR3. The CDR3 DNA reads TGTGCCAGCAGCCCAAGGACGGGAAACACCGGGGAGCTGTTTTTT. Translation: CASSPRTGNTGELFF.

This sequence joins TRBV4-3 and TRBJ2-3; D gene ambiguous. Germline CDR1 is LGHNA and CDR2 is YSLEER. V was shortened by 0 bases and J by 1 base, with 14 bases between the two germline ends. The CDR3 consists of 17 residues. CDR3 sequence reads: CASSQEPLLIGTDTQYF. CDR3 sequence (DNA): TGCGCCAGCAGCCAAGAGCCCCTCTTGATTGGCACAGATACGCAGTATTTT.

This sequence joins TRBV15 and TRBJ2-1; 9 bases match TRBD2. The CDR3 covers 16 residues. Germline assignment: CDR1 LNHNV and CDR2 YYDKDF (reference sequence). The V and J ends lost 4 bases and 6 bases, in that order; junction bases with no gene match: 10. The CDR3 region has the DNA TGTGCCACCAGCACCCGAGCGGCGGGAGGGTTCAATGAGCAGTTCTTC. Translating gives CATSTRAAGGFNEQFF.

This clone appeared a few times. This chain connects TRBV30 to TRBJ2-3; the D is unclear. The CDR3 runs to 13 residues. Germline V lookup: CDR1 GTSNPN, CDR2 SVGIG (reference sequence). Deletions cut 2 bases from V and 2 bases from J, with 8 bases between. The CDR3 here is CAWSFRTTDTQYF. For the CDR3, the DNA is TGTGCCTGGAGTTTTCGGACCACAGATACGCAGTATTTT.

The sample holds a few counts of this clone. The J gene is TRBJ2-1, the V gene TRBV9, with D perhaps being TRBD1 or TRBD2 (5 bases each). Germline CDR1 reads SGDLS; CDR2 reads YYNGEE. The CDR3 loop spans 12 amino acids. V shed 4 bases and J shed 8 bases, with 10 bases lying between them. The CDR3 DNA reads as TGTGCCAGCAGCCCCCGAGGGGATGAGCAGTTCTTC. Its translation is CASSPRGDEQFF.